This TCR beta chain was documented in a study of T cell responses to AZD1222 COVID-19 vaccine. As for this clone: The antigen remains undetermined.

Findings of the study overall: Spike-specific TCR breadth and depth both grew after two AZD1222 doses. Donors in the cohort were predominantly white British and more often female, and clonal diversity was possibly underestimated. The reported proportion of spike-specific TCRs targeting unmutated variant regions was nearly half. Just six AZD1222 recipients were seropositive at baseline.

The protocol was immunoSEQ multiplex PCR, while the TCRdb copy is restricted to in-frame clones and leaves out a portion. The table includes some 90,000 clones, approximately 90% detected once. The CDR3 has 15 amino acids. V was clipped by 5 bases and J by 0 bases, with 12 bases between them. Germline assignment: CDR1 SGHRS and CDR2 YFSETQ. The chain carries TRBV5-1 and TRBJ2-1; maybe TRBD1 (5 bases). The material sequenced was peripheral blood, taken on day 0 of AZD1222 vaccination. The clonotype comes from an adult in good health. The CDR3 DNA follows: TGCGCCAGCAGGACACAGGCCCGCTCCTACAATGAGCAGTTCTTC. Amino acids: CASRTQARSYNEQFF.